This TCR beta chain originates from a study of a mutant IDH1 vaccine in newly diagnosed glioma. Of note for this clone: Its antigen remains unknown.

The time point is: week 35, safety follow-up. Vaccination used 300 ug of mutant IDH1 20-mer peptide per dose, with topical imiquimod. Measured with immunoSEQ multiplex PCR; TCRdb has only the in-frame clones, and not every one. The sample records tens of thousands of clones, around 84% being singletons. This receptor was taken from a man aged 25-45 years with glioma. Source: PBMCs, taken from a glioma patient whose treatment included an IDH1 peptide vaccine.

This chain's CDR3 is CTSSQAPVGTEAFF. The CDR3, as DNA: TGCACCAGCAGCCAGGCTCCGGTCGGGACTGAAGCTTTCTTT. The genes are TRBV1 and TRBJ1-1. TRBV1 has pseudogene status. The CDR3 covers 14 residues.